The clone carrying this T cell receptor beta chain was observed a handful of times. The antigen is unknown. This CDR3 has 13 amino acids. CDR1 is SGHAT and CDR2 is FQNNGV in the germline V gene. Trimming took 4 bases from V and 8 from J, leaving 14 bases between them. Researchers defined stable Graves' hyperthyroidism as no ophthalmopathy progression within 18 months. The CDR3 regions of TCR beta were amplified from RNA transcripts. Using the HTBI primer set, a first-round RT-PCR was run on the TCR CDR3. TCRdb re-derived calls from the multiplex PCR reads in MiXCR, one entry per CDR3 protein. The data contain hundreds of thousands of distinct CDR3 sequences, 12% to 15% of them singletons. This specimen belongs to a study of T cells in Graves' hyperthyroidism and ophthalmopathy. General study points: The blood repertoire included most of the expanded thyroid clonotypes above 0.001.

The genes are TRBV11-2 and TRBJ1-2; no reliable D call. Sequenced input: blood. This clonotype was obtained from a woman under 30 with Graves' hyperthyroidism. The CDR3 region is CASSWPFRQGYTF. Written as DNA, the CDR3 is TGTGCCAGCAGCTGGCCGTTTCGCCAGGGCTACACCTTC.